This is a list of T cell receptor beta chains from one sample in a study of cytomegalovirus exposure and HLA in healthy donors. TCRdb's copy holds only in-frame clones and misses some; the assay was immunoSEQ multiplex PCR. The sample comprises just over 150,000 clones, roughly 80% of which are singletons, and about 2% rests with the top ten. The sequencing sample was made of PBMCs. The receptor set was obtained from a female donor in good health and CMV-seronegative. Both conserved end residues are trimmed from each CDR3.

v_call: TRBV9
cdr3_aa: ASSVAVAASRQY

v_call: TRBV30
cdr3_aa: AWSGSSGSYNEQF

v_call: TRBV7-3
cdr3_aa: ASSSGQGGLAF

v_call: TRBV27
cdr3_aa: ASSQTTGNRETQY

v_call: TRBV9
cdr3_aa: ASSVAGYNEQF

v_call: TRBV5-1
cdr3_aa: ASSFNDGLYGYT

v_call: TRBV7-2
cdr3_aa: ASSLGAGQGASEQY

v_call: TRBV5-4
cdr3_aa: ASSYKTGDTDTQY

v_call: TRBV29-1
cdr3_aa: SVAGGTQETQY

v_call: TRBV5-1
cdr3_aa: ASSLGLGGISYNEQF

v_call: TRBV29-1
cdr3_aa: SVEPSGGAEADTQY

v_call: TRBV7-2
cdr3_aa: ASSSRGPLVGGELF

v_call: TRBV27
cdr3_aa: ASSRRQGTGELF

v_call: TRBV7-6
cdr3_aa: ASSTTSGTDTQY

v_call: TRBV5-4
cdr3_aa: ASSSKTGGPYEQY

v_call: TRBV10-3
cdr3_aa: AIRPGQGDYGYT

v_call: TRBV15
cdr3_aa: ATSREPGGWGTEAF

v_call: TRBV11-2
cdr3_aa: ASSLDGNARVSSTDTQY

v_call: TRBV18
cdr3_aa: ASSPPAVAVGYT

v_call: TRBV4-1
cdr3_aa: ASSQDPGYGELF

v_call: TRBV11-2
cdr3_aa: ASSPGTYNEQF

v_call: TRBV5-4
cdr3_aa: ASSRDRGGYYEQY

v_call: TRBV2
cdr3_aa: ASSPEVADTEAF

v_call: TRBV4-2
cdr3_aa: ASSQVGSGGANTGELF

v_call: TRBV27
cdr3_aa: ASSLLGQATKVY

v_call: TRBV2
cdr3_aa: ASSGGRGRNTEAF

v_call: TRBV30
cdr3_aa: AWTGLNEQF

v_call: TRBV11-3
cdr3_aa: ASSLGGRKEAF

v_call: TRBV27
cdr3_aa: ASSLFGGNTGELF

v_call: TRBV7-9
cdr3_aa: ASSLFDPEGLAGYIQY

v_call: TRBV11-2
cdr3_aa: ASHFPAGGTDTQY

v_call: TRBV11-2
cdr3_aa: ASSLAYGGSGNTIY

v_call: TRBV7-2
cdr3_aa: ASSLVPSISYNEQF

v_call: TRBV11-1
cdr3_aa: ASSLAADSNFYGYT

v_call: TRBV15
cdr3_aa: ATSRRERSTDTQY

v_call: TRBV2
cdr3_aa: ASSDEAGADTQY

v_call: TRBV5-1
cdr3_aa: ASSLALGADQPQH

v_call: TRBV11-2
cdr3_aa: ASTHPAALAQQY

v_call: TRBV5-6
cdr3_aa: ASSTRDTSETQY

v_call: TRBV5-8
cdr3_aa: ASSLGNQDEQY

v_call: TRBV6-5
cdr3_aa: ASSYPGMGTEAF

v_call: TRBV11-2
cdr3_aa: ASSFSIGILTDTQY

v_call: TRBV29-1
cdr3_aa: SVAQGADEAF

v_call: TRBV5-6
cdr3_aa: ASSPGAGIGSPLH

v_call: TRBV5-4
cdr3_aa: ASSPQGTYEQY

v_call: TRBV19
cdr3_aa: ASARPAYNSPLH

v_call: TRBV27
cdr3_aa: ASRSGKGYEQY

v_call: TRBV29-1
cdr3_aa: SVGQSNYGYT

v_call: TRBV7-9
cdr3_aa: ASSLVGTRDEKLF

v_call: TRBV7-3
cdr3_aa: ASSPRTSALGTDTQY

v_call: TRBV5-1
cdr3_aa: ASRSSLTGSADTQY

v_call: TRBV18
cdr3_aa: ASSPQGAGNQPQH

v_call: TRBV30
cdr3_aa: AWRTRLSYGYT

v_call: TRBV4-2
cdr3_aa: ASSQDPRGATDTQY

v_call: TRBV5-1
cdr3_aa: ASSDGQGLRYGYT

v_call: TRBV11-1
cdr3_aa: ASSGQGAEAF

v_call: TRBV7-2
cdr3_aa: ASSAGPLGGSYEQY

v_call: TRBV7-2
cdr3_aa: ASSSTGTSYTGELF

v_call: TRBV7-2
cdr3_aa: ASLAFRGWTEAF